The rows below give T cell receptor beta chains drawn from one sample of a study of OX40 agonist ivuxolimab in advanced cancers. Repertoires were generated with immunoSEQ multiplex PCR, while TCRdb's copy carries only in-frame clones and drops some. Here the sample spans approximately 44,000 clones, roughly 88% being singletons. The input for sequencing was CD4+ or CD8+ T cells sorted from blood, taken in a trial of the OX40 agonist ivuxolimab. Every receptor here comes from an adult with an advanced solid tumor such as melanoma, head and neck, liver or kidney cancer. The CDR3 runs from the conserved cysteine through the conserved F or W. The D gene is left open where the match is weak. Clone size is shown for a subset of rows, as once, few, many or a class of expanded clone.

v_gene,abundance,d_gene,j_gene,CDR3nt,CDR3aa
TRBV5-1,.,.,TRBJ2-7,TGCGCCAGCAGCTTGGGGGACCCTGGGAACGAGCAGTACTTC,CASSLGDPGNEQYF
TRBV5-4,.,TRBD2,TRBJ2-3,TGTGCCAGCAGCCCGCCGACTAGCGGGAGAGGGGATACGCAGTATTTT,CASSPPTSGRGDTQYF
TRBV7-9,.,.,TRBJ2-7,TGTGCCAGCAGCTTACACCCAGGCGAGCAGTACTTC,CASSLHPGEQYF
TRBV11-2,once,.,TRBJ2-7,TGTGCCAGCAGCTTAACGCGCACCGGGTTACGGCAGTACTTC,CASSLTRTGLRQYF
TRBV5-1,.,.,TRBJ2-7,TGCGCCAGCAGCTACGGTGCGGGCTACGAGCAGTACTTC,CASSYGAGYEQYF
TRBV13,.,.,TRBJ1-1,TGTGCCAGCAGCTTATTTTGGAACACTGAAGCTTTCTTT,CASSLFWNTEAFF
TRBV11-3,.,TRBD2,TRBJ2-2,TGTGCCAGCAGCTCCCCCGGGACTAGCGTGCGAGGCACCGGGGAGCTGTTTTTT,CASSSPGTSVRGTGELFF
TRBV19,.,.,TRBJ1-2,TGTGCCAGCCTCCCGGGTCTTAACTATGGCTACACCTTC,CASLPGLNYGYTF
TRBV7-9,few,.,TRBJ2-3,TGTGCCAGCAGCCCCGGGTTAGGCGACAGTTATCGGCTCACAGATACGCAGTATTTT,CASSPGLGDSYRLTDTQYF
TRBV4-3,.,.,TRBJ2-7,TGCGCCAGCAGCCAAGAGGACGTTAGCTCCTACGAGCAGTACTTC,CASSQEDVSSYEQYF
TRBV6-5,.,TRBD2,TRBJ2-7,TGTGCCAGCAGTAGCCCAGCGGGAGGGAGCGAGCAGTACTTC,CASSSPAGGSEQYF
TRBV30,.,.,TRBJ1-5,TGTGCCTGGTCCCCAGGAGCCCGGGGTCAGCCCCAGCATTTT,CAWSPGARGQPQHF
TRBV6-1,.,.,TRBJ2-7,TGTGCCAGCAGTGACGAGGGTTTCTCCTACGAGCAGTACTTC,CASSDEGFSYEQYF
TRBV7-3,.,.,TRBJ1-1,TGTGCCAGCAGCTTAAAGGTCTGGGGGCCGGGCACTGAAGCTTTCTTT,CASSLKVWGPGTEAFF
TRBV19,.,TRBD1,TRBJ2-2,TGTGCCACTAGACAGGGGGTTGGCGGGGAGCTGTTTTTT,CATRQGVGGELFF
TRBV10-3,.,.,TRBJ1-1,TGTGCCATCAGTGGCGAGGGGGGGAACACTGAAGCTTTCTTT,CAISGEGGNTEAFF
TRBV12-5,.,.,TRBJ2-3,TGTGCTAGTGGGAAAGGGACCCAATTCACAGATACGCAGTATTTT,CASGKGTQFTDTQYF
TRBV19,.,.,TRBJ1-2,TGTGCCAGTAGGAGGGGGGGTCGGGGCTATGGCTACACCTTC,CASRRGGRGYGYTF
TRBV28,.,.,TRBJ1-2,TGTGCCAGCAAGGGACGGACCTATGGCTACACCTTC,CASKGRTYGYTF
TRBV11-2,.,.,TRBJ1-4,TGTGCCAGCAGCTTAGGGACAAGCCCCGACTCGGCTAATGAAAAACTGTTTTTT,CASSLGTSPDSANEKLFF
TRBV5-6,.,TRBD1,TRBJ2-7,TGTGCCAGCAGCTTGGCCGGGACAGGGGGCCACGAGCAGTACTTC,CASSLAGTGGHEQYF
TRBV10-3,once,.,TRBJ2-6,TGTGCCATCAGTGTGAGACAGGGAGGTAACTCTGGGGCCAACGTCCTGACTTTC,CAISVRQGGNSGANVLTF
TRBV25-1,.,.,TRBJ1-5,TGTGCCAGCAGTGATCAAGGCCAGCCCCAGCATTTT,CASSDQGQPQHF
TRBV6-1,.,.,TRBJ1-1,TGTGCCAGCAGTGCAAAGCCCGACGGCACTGAAGCTTTCTTT,CASSAKPDGTEAFF
TRBV18,.,.,TRBJ2-5,TGTGCCAGCTCCCTCCAGCCGTACCAAGAGACCCAGTACTTC,CASSLQPYQETQYF
TRBV6-6,.,TRBD1,TRBJ2-2,TGTGCCAGCCGGGACAGCCACATCACCGGGGAGCTGTTTTTT,CASRDSHITGELFF
TRBV5-6,.,TRBD2,TRBJ2-1,TGTGCCAGCAGCACCTTAGCGGGGCCCTCCTACAATGAGCAGTTCTTC,CASSTLAGPSYNEQFF
TRBV9,.,.,TRBJ2-7,TGTGCCAGCAGCGTAGATGACCCCTACGAGCAGTACTTC,CASSVDDPYEQYF
TRBV19,.,.,TRBJ1-5,TGTGCCAGTGCATGGGGGGGCTCCGATCAGCCCCAGCATTTT,CASAWGGSDQPQHF
TRBV19,.,.,TRBJ2-1,TGTGCCAGTAACCACGGGACAAGCTACAATGAGCAGTTCTTC,CASNHGTSYNEQFF
TRBV9,.,.,TRBJ1-2,TGTGCCAGCAGCGTGGTCGACGGATTCAACTATGGCTACACCTTC,CASSVVDGFNYGYTF
TRBV9,.,TRBD1,TRBJ1-4,TGTGCCAGCAGCGTGGGACAGTTTAATGAAAAACTGTTTTTT,CASSVGQFNEKLFF